This T cell receptor beta chain stems from a study of regulatory T cells in long-lasting Graves disease. Across the whole study: The criterion for persistent Graves' disease was over 5 years of antithyroid drugs with positive TSH receptor antibodies. Whole-study results and caveats: New patients shared over 900 public clonotypes, and persistent patients shared more, with 2,500 to 3,000. Because few samples were included, accuracy may have been lower.

Time point defined: persistent/refractory GD, antithyroid drugs over 5 years with positive TRAb. PBMC RNA was the source of the TCR library. The source of the patients was an endocrinology department in Xi'an, China. Construction of TCR beta libraries relied on iRepertoire HTBI primers and on Arm-PCR targeting CDR3 regions. TCRdb fed the multiplex PCR reads into MiXCR, producing one record per CDR3 protein. The data show 650,000 to 700,000 distinct CDR3 sequences, 30% seen once. Trimming took 1 base from V and 6 from J, leaving 14 bases between them. The CDR3 loop spans 14 amino acids. The V gene's germline CDR1 is SGDLS and CDR2 YYNGEE. Comment on this clonotype: The antigen is not known.

Sample: peripheral blood mononuclear cells (PBMCs), taken when the disease was refractory, from a patient treated with antithyroid drugs. The TCR was taken from a female donor with Graves disease. The V call is TRBV9, the J call TRBJ2-7; no reliable D call. DNA for the CDR3: TGTGCCAGCAGCGTATATCCCTCCTCCGCCGAGCAGTACTTC. It yields the protein CASSVYPSSAEQYF.